This TCR beta chain was identified in a study of cytomegalovirus exposure and HLA in healthy donors (dated by TCRdb to about 2017). Turning to the overall study: An earlier analysis of around 600 of the donors reported about 250 Gb of sequence data and 120 million or so unique TCR beta sequences from about 180 million T cells. Roughly 300 gigabases of sequencing data and 80 million or so unique TCR sequences were included in an early release covering roughly 600 HLA-typed donors. Of the 398 genotyped donors, around 81% fell in the genetic ancestry cluster associated with self-reported Caucasian donors. The study aimed to test whether signatures of past pathogen exposure could be identified by cataloging public T cell receptors. The T cell repertoires of some 700 subjects were profiled by immunosequencing and related to cytomegalovirus serostatus. Along with the roughly 700-subject first cohort, a separate validation cohort of over a hundred different subjects was used. High-throughput TCR immunosequencing, statistical association of individual TCRs with disease status, and machine learning were combined to predict cytomegalovirus infection status. A later analysis re-examined previously published TCR beta repertoires from 600 to 700 donors and added high-resolution HLA genotyping to investigate patterns of TCR occurrence. The later analysis used no new phenotypic data to find candidate immune exposures, relying instead on TCR beta sequences and their occurrence across donors. An earlier analysis of about 620 of the donors applied high-throughput TCR beta sequencing to assess whether each TCR beta V gene segment acted as functional or pseudogenic. Alongside the repertoire data, information on donor age, sex, ethnicity and CMV serostatus was compiled. A later genetic analysis used genome-wide SNP genotypes for about 60% of the 666 donors, treating that subset as a discovery cohort. Every discovery cohort repertoire had been produced on one sequencing platform. Class I and class II HLA loci were covered by the typing at four-digit resolution. The number of typed donors differed by locus: 629-630 for A, B, C, DRB1 and DQB1; 522 for DQA1; over 600 for DPA1; and around 450 for DPB1. About five DR-DQ haplotypes were treated as single units for association and clustering because of strong linkage in the cohort. Across 300 to 400 genotyped donors of the cohort, an average of about 200,000 unique TCR beta nucleotide sequences per donor were sequenced, and 15% to 20% of those sequences were non-productive. General study outcomes and caveats: Three of the identified cytomegalovirus-associated TCR beta chains were confirmed in vitro to be specific for cytomegalovirus antigens. Broadly in line with IMGT annotations, most TCR beta V segments showed up in productive rearrangements about 87% or about 30% of the time in an earlier analysis of roughly 590 of the donors. Most CMV-associated TCR beta chains appeared to be HLA-restricted in a later analysis, and the HLA associations seemed to be driven largely by CMV exposure. V-gene and J-gene trimming of TCR beta chains was associated with a missense DCLRE1C variant in a later genetic analysis, and the association was replicated in an independent cohort. The earlier analysis of approximately 560 of the donors excluded seventeen rarely observed V segments, including chromosome 9 orphons, because counts were too low. A further reported finding was that TCR beta sequences accurately predicted the HLA-A and HLA-B alleles for most subjects in the first cohort. Some IMGT-functional V segments, including TRBV6-2 and TRBV6-3, could not be distinguished by the 87-base-pair reads and were therefore excluded. Because HLA typing was unavailable for some donors at each locus, only the typed subset was used in association tests. Several of the top co-occurrence clusters appeared to be linked to parvovirus B19, influenza, CMV and Epstein-Barr virus, according to a later analysis. A later genetic analysis reported fewer N-insertions in productive TCRs among donors in an Asian-associated ancestry cluster than the roughly 620-donor mean. In both the original and validation cohorts, the classifier was reported to diagnose cytomegalovirus status with high specificity and sensitivity. In this cohort, only TCR beta chains were sequenced, and detectable features were limited by the absence of alpha or paired-chain data. A later analysis found that TCR association rates varied across HLA loci, with DRB1 alleles showing the most associated TCRs and HLA-C alleles the fewest. In a later analysis, 15,000 to 20,000 TCR beta sequences were associated with specific HLA alleles at a false discovery rate of 0.05. A group of highly shared sequence variants was considered likely to be a technical artifact of the sequencing pipeline. Correlated functional status among segregating V segments might reflect linkage disequilibrium, but an unknown experimental factor could not be ruled out. Strong co-occurrence of HLA alleles, especially DR and DQ, made assigning TCR associations to individual alleles difficult. Across donors, most TCR sequences were observed very rarely, whereas some public TCRs were present in many individuals. Compared with equally common non-associated chains, HLA-associated TCR beta chains in a later analysis were more clonally expanded and had lower generation probabilities. Sequencing depth was assumed to be roughly uniform across donors in the presence/absence analyses, though that assumption may not hold. The authors suggested that the approach could potentially be generalized to other disease states and immunological phenotypes. A total of 150 to 200 TCR beta chains were listed by the study as associated with cytomegalovirus. The only immune exposure information available for the cohort was CMV serostatus.

The V end gives up 3 bases and the J end 4 bases, leaving 9 bases in the junction not matched to a gene. Measured from the cysteine to the phenylalanine, the CDR3 is 16 residues long. CDR3 DNA only is kept here, 48 bases in frame from base 1. CDR1 and CDR2 were assigned from the germline V gene as MNHNS and SASEGT. Details on this clone: The target of this receptor is not known.

The cohort comprised fewer than 750 healthy bone marrow donors. Cohort members were all nominally healthy when sampled, although unrecorded immune exposures were likely present. The donor tested CMV seronegative, placing the donor among the 300 to 400 seronegative members of the cohort. A peripheral blood sample was provided by each donor, and peripheral blood mononuclear cells were used for TCR beta sequencing. The Qiagen DNeasy Blood Extraction Kit was used to extract genomic DNA from the blood cell samples. Library prep was done by the immunoSEQ multiplex PCR assay. For the multiplex PCR, a mixture combining 60 forward primers for TCR Vbeta segments and 13 reverse primers for TCR Jbeta segments was used. A multiplex PCR assay on genomic DNA amplified the CDR3 region of rearranged TCR beta genes. Amplified TCR beta libraries were sequenced as 87-base-pair reads on the Illumina HiSeq System. Under the source paper's analysis protocol: A later analysis tallied around 87 million unique TCR beta chains across the 700 or so repertoires, and roughly 11 million of those chains were shared by two or more donors. Raw reads were error-corrected and collapsed into unique sequences by a nearest-neighbor algorithm in which closely related sequences were merged to remove PCR and sequencing errors. To assign V, D and J gene segments, CDR3 sequences were aligned to IMGT reference sequences. For a sequence to be retained, a match of at least six nucleotides to both a V gene segment and a J gene segment was required. Rearrangements were called productive when the CDR3 lacked stop codons and stayed in frame with V and J; all others were non-productive. CDR3 was defined by IMGT convention, running from the second conserved V-encoded cysteine to the conserved J-encoded phenylalanine. The earlier analysis of roughly 590 of the donors excluded any sequence lacking an unambiguous match to a single V gene segment. In an earlier analysis of a few hundred of the donors, V segments were called functional above 56.7% productive rearrangements and were called segregating when the between-donor standard deviation exceeded 5%. A statistical classification framework was built for diagnosing cytomegalovirus status from the catalog of TCR beta chain sequences. In a later analysis, V and J genes were assigned by comparing TCR nucleotide sequences against IMGT/GENE-DB human TR gene sequences. A later analysis assigned CDR3 sequences and most-parsimonious VDJ recombination scenarios with the TCRdist pipeline. A later analysis defined each TCR beta chain by its CDR3 amino acid sequence plus V-gene family, and excluded reads lacking a unique V-gene family. To address suspected cross-contamination and a sequencing artifact, a later analysis removed approximately 590 highly shared, low-generation-probability nucleotide sequences. A later analysis calculated a clonal expansion index for each public chain from normalized within-repertoire ranks of inferred template counts. In a later analysis, generation probabilities were computed with a VDJ recombination model fitted to out-of-frame rearrangements, and the resulting probabilities were checked against IGoR. In a later analysis, hypergeometric tests were used to score TCR-TCR, TCR-HLA and TCR-CMV co-occurrence, with a repertoire-size bias correction applied to TCR pairs. A later analysis estimated false discovery rates by permuting HLA or CMV assignments 20 times. A later analysis grouped co-occurring TCRs with DBSCAN, adding TCRdist sequence similarity when clustering within HLA-allele-positive subsets. Repertoires with fewer than 30,000 or more than 120,000 public chains, plus five repertoires with anomalous nucleotide sharing, were excluded from co-occurrence clustering. TCRdb holds this immuneACCESS table with in-frame rearrangements only. Some clones are missing; in checked studies, unresolved V genes explain under half, and the rest has no known cause. That table furnishes V, J and clone size, whereas the DNA furnished D and trimming. The sample table gives 150,000 or so clones. About 1.2% of the sample goes to the ten largest clones.

The sample comprised PBMCs. This clonotype was obtained from a woman aged 55-69 years in good health and CMV-seronegative. The sequence joins TRBV6-1 to TRBJ2-7; TRBD2 fits 10 bases in the junction. The CDR3 protein is CASSDGLAAGGYEQYF. The nucleotide sequence is given as TGTGCCAGCAGTGACGGACTAGCGGCCGGGGGGTACGAGCAGTACTTC.